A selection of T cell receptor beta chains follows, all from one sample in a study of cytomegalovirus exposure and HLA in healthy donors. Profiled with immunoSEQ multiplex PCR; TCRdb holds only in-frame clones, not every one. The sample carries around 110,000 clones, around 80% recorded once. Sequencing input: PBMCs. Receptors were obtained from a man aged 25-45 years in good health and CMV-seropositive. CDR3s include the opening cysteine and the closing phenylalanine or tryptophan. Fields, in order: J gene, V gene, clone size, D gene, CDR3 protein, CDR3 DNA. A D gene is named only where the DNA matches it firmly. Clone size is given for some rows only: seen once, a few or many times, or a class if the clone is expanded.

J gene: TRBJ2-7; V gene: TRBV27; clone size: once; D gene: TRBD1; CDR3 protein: CASSFTGGSYEQYF; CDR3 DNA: TGTGCCAGCAGTTTCACAGGGGGCTCCTACGAGCAGTACTTC
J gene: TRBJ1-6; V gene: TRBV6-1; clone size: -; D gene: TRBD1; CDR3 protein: CASSEEPTGASPLHF; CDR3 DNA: TGTGCCAGCAGTGAAGAACCGACAGGGGCGTCACCCCTCCACTTT
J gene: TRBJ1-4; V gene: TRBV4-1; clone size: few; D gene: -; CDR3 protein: CASSQEGAGFREKLFF; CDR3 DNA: TGCGCCAGCAGCCAAGAGGGCGCAGGGTTTCGGGAAAAACTGTTTTTT
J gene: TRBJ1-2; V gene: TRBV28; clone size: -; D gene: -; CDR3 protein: CASSYPGQGGRYTF; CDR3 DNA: TGTGCCAGCAGTTACCCCGGACAAGGAGGGCGCTACACCTTC
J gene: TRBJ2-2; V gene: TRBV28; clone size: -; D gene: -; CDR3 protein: CASSLPQGGRTGELFF; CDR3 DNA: TGTGCCAGCAGTTTACCCCAGGGAGGTCGCACCGGGGAGCTGTTTTTT
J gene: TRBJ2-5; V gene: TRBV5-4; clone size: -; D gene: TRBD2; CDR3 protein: CASSLFGTSGGRETQYF; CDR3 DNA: TGTGCCAGCAGCTTGTTTGGGACTAGCGGGGGGAGGGAGACCCAGTACTTC
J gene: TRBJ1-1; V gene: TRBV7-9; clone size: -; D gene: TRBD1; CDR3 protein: CASSGRQGGNTEAFF; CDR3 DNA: TGTGCCAGCAGCGGAAGACAGGGGGGGAACACTGAAGCTTTCTTT
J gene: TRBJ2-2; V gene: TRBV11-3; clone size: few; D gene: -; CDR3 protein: CASSLMNTGELFF; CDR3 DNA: TGTGCCAGCAGCCTAATGAACACCGGGGAGCTGTTTTTT
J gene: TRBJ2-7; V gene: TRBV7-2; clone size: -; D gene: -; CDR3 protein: CASSLEFLGSLYEQYF; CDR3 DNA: TGTGCCAGCAGCTTGGAATTCCTAGGCTCCCTTTACGAGCAGTACTTC
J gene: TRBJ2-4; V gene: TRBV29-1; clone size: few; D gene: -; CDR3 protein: CSVEERERAKNIQYF; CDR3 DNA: TGCAGCGTTGAAGAGAGGGAGAGGGCCAAAAACATTCAGTACTTC
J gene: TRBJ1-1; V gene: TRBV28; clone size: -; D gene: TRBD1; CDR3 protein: CASSSGQGVLF; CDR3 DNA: TGTGCCAGCAGTTCGGGACAGGGGGTTTTATTT
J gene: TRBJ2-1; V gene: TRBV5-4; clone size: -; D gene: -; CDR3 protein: CASSFGGGEQFF; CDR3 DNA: TGTGCCAGCAGCTTCGGAGGAGGCGAGCAGTTCTTC
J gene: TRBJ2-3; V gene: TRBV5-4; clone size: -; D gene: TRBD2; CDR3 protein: CASSLGGGGDFADTQYF; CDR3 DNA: TGTGCCAGCAGCTTGGGAGGCGGGGGGGATTTCGCAGATACGCAGTATTTT
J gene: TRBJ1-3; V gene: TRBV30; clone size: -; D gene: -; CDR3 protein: CAWYQVPSSGNTIYF; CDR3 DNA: TGTGCCTGGTATCAGGTGCCGAGCTCTGGAAACACCATATATTTT
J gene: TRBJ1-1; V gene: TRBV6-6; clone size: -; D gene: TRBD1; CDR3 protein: CASSSTGQGDTEAFF; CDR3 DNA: TGTGCCAGCAGTTCCACGGGACAGGGAGACACTGAAGCTTTCTTT
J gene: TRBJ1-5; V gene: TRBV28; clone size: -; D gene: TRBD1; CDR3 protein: CAVTPPGGGNQPQHF; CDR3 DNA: TGTGCCGTAACCCCCCCAGGGGGTGGCAATCAGCCCCAGCATTTT
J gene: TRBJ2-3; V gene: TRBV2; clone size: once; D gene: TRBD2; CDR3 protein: CASSEVTSGGGTHYF; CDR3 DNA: TGTGCCAGCAGTGAAGTAACTAGCGGGGGGGGCACGCACTATTTT
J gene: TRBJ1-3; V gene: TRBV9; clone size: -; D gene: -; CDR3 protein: CASSVLQRGTGNTIYF; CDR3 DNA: TGTGCCAGCAGCGTCCTCCAACGAGGAACTGGAAACACCATATATTTT
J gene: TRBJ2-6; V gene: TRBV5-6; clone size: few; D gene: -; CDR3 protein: CASSLETGANVLTF; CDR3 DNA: TGTGCCAGCAGCTTAGAGACTGGGGCCAACGTCCTGACTTTC
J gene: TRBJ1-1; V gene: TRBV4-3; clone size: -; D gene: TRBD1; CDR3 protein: CASSQDRDRVLMAFF; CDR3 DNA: TGCGCCAGCAGCCAGGACCGGGACAGGGTTCTTATGGCTTTCTTT
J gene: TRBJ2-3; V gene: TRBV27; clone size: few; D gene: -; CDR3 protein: CASSLLRNTDTQYF; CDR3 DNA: TGTGCCAGCAGTCTTCTGCGCAACACAGATACGCAGTATTTT
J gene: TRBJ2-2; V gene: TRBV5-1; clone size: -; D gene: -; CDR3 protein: CASSFGADGELFF; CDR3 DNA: TGCGCCAGCAGCTTTGGGGCGGACGGGGAGCTGTTTTTT
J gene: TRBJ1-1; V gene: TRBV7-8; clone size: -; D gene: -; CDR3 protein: CASSFAGISGSTEAFF; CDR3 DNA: TGTGCCAGCAGCTTCGCGGGGATCTCAGGATCCACTGAAGCTTTCTTT
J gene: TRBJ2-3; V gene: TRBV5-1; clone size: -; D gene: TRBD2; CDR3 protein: CASSSYLTSGGSPDTQYF; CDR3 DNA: TGCGCCAGCAGCTCCTACCTAACTAGCGGGGGTTCTCCAGATACGCAGTATTTT
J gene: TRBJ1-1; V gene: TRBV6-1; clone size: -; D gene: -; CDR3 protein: CASSEARAVEAFF; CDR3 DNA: TGTGCCAGCAGTGAAGCGCGGGCAGTTGAAGCTTTCTTT
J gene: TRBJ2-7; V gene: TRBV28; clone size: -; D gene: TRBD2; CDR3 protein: CASSFHGGAYEQYF; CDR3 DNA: TGTGCCAGCAGTTTTCATGGGGGGGCCTACGAGCAGTACTTC
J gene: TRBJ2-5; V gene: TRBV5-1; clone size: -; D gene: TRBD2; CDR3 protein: CASSLLRAGGETQYF; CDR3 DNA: TGCGCCAGCAGCTTGTTAAGAGCGGGAGGGGAGACCCAGTACTTC
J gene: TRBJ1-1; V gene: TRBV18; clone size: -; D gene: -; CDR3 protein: CASSPPYGRGTEAFF; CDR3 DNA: TGTGCCAGCTCACCACCGTACGGAAGGGGAACTGAAGCTTTCTTT
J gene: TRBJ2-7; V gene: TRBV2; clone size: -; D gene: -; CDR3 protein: CASSEQSYEQYF; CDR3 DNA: TGTGCCAGCAGTGAACAGTCCTACGAGCAGTACTTC
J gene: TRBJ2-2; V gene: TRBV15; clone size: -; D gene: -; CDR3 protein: CATSRVHGGGELFF; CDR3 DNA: TGTGCCACCAGCAGAGTTCACGGGGGTGGGGAGCTGTTTTTT
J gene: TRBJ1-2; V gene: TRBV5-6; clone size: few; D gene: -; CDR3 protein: CASSWWEGSYGYTF; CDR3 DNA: TGTGCCAGCAGCTGGTGGGAGGGAAGCTATGGCTACACCTTC